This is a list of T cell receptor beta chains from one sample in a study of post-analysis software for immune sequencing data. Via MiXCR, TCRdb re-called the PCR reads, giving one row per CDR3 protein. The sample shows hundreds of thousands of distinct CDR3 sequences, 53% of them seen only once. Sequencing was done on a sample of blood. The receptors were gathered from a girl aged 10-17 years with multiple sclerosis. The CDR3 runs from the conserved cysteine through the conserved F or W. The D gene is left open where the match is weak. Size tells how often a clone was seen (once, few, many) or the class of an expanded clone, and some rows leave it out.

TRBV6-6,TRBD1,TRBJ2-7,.,TGTGCCAGCCTTCCAGGGACAGGGTGGTACGAGCAGTACTTC,CASLPGTGWYEQYF
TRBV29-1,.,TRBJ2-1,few,TGCAGCGCTCCGACGGTTAGGGGCATAGATGAGCAGTTCTTC,CSAPTVRGIDEQFF
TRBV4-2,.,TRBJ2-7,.,TGTGCCAGCAGCCAAGATCAGAAACATGAATCCTACGAGCAGTACTTC,CASSQDQKHESYEQYF
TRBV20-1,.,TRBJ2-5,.,TGCAGTGCTAGAGATTGGGATACAGGGTTAGAGACCCAGTACTTC,CSARDWDTGLETQYF
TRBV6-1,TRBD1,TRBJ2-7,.,TGTGCCAGCAGTGAAGCCGGGACAGGGAGGTACGAGCAGTACTTC,CASSEAGTGRYEQYF
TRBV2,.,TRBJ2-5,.,TGTGCCAGCAGGGGGGACTTTGGCCAAGAGACCCAGTACTTC,CASRGDFGQETQYF
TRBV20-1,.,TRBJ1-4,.,TGCAGTGCTAGAGGAGGACCAACTAATGAAAAACTGTTTTTT,CSARGGPTNEKLFF
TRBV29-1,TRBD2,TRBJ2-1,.,TGCAGCGCTACGCCATGGGAGCGGGGGTCCTACAATGAGCAGTTCTTC,CSATPWERGSYNEQFF
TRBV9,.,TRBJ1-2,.,TGTGCCAGCAGCGCAGGACTGGACAGTAGCTACACCTTC,CASSAGLDSSYTF
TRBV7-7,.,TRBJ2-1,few,TGTGCTAGCAGCTTAGGGGACCTCTCCTACAATGAGCAGTTCTTC,CASSLGDLSYNEQFF
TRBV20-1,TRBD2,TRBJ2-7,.,TGCAGTGCTAGAAGCCCTAGCGGGCCCTACGAGCAGTACTTC,CSARSPSGPYEQYF
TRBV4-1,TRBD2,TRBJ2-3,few,TGTGCCAGCAGCCAAGTGGGACTAGCTACAGATACGCAGTATTTT,CASSQVGLATDTQYF
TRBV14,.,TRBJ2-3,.,TGTGCCAGCAGCCTATTGGGGATCCGGACCTCAGATACGCAGTATTTT,CASSLLGIRTSDTQYF
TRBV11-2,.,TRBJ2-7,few,TGTGCCAGCAGCTTAAACAGGGCAAACTCCTACGAGCAGTACTTC,CASSLNRANSYEQYF
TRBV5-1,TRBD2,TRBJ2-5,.,TGCGCCAGCAGCCGACTAGCAGGTATACAAGAGACCCAGTACTTC,CASSRLAGIQETQYF
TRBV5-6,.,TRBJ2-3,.,TGTGCCAGCAAACTACGGGACACAGATACGCAGTATTTT,CASKLRDTDTQYF
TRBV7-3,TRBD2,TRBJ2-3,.,TGTGCCAGCAGCTTAACGCTAGCGGGAGCGACAGATACGCAGTATTTT,CASSLTLAGATDTQYF
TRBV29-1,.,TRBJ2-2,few,TGCAGCGTTGGTACAGGTCCTGACACCGGGGAGCTGTTTTTT,CSVGTGPDTGELFF
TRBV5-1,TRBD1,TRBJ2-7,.,TGCGCCAGCAGTATTGGGACAGGGATCTACGAGCAGTACTTC,CASSIGTGIYEQYF
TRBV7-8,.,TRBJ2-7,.,TGTGCCAGCAGCTTAGCGATGGACAGTTCCTACGAGCAGTACTTC,CASSLAMDSSYEQYF
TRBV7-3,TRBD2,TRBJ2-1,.,TGTGCCAGCAGCTTAAGCGGGGGGGCCGCCTACAATGAGCAGTTCTTC,CASSLSGGAAYNEQFF
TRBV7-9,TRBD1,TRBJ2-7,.,TGTGCCAGCAGCTTTTCCCCTCGAGCGGACAGGCTACACGAGCAGTACTTC,CASSFSPRADRLHEQYF
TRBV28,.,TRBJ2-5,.,TGTGCCAGCAGTTCGCACCGGGCCCCAATTGGGGAGCAGTACTTC,CASSSHRAPIGEQYF
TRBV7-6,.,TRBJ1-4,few,TGTGCCAGCAGCTTAGATGGGGACATTAATGAAAAACTGTTTTTT,CASSLDGDINEKLFF
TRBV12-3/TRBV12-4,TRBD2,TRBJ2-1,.,TGTGCCAGCAGCGTCGCGGGGGGTCAGGTAAATGAGCAGTTCTTC,CASSVAGGQVNEQFF
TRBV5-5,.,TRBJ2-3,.,TGTGCCAGCAGCCCGGTATGGGGCACAGATACGCAGTATTTT,CASSPVWGTDTQYF
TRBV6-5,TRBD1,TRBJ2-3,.,TGTGCCAGCACCAACAGGGGATCAACAGATACGCAGTATTTT,CASTNRGSTDTQYF
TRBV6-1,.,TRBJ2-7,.,TGTGCCGGCGGGGCTCGGTGGGGCCAAGACGAGCAGTACTTC,CAGGARWGQDEQYF
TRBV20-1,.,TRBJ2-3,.,TGCAGTGCTGCTGGGGACGGGGCAGCAGATACGCAGTATTTT,CSAAGDGAADTQYF
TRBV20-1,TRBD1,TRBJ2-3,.,TGCAGTGCTAGAGAGCGTCCCGGGACAGGGGTCACAGATACGCAGTATTTT,CSARERPGTGVTDTQYF
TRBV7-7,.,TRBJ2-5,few,TGTGCCAGCAGCTTAGAGAAACTAGGTCCGCCCCAGTACTTC,CASSLEKLGPPQYF
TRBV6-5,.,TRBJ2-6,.,TGTGCCAGCAGTTACTCTAGAACAGGCGGGGCCAACGTCCTGACTTTC,CASSYSRTGGANVLTF
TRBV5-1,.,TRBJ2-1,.,TGCGCCAGCAGCTTGGGGCTCCCCGTACCTGGCAATGAGCAGTTCTTC,CASSLGLPVPGNEQFF
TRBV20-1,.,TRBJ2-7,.,TGCAGTGCTAGAGATATAATGGCTCGGGGCGGTCCTACCTACGAGCAGTACTTC,CSARDIMARGGPTYEQYF
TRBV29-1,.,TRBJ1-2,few,TGCAGCGTTGGGGCAGGGGAGGGGACTCTCTATGGCTACACCTTC,CSVGAGEGTLYGYTF
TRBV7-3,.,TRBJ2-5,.,TGTGCCAGCAACTTACGAGGACTGCGCCAAGAGACCCAGTACTTC,CASNLRGLRQETQYF
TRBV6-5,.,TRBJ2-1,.,TGTGCCAGCAGTCCCCCGGGGGCGGATTACGTAAATGAGCAGTTCTTC,CASSPPGADYVNEQFF
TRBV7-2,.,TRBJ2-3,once,TGTGCCAGCAGCTTAGCCGTAGCCGCGCAGTATTTT,CASSLAVAAQYF
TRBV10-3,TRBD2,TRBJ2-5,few,TGTGCCATCAGTGAGGATTCTAGCGGAGTTTACCAAGAGACCCAGTACTTC,CAISEDSSGVYQETQYF
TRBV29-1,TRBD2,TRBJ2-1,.,TGCAGCGTGGAACTAGCGGGAGAAAGGAATGAGCAGTTCTTC,CSVELAGERNEQFF
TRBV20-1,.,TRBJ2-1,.,TGCAGTGCTAGAAGAGGGGAAAGGGGGCAGTTCTTC,CSARRGERGQFF
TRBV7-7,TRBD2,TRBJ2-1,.,TGTGCTAGCAGCCCCAGGACTAGCGGGAGATACAATGAGCAGTTCTTC,CASSPRTSGRYNEQFF